These 4 T cell receptor beta chains share one sample of origin, sequenced in a study of blood T cell repertoires in COVID-19. TCRdb keeps only in-frame clones here, not all; method: immunoSEQ multiplex PCR. This table holds 180,000 or so clones, roughly 79% found once. What was sequenced was peripheral blood. The receptor set was obtained from a human donor with acute or convalescent COVID-19. The donor label of this sample is uncertain.

The chain couples TRBV28 to TRBJ2-1; 11 nucleotides align to TRBD2. The length of the CDR3 is 16 residues. Germline V lookup: CDR1 MDHEN, CDR2 SYDVKM. Germline trimming cut 3 bases from V and 2 bases from J; bases unmatched to any gene: 3. Here the CDR3 reads CASSLTSGIPYNEQFF. The CDR3 coding sequence is TGTGCCAGCAGTTTGACTAGCGGGATCCCCTACAATGAGCAGTTCTTC.

V usage is TRBV19 and J usage is TRBJ1-2; 7 nucleotides line up with TRBD1. This CDR3 comprises 15 residues. With 4 bases clipped from V and 1 base from J, the junction kept 6 bases outside the gene matches. Germline V gene data show CDR1 as LNHDA and CDR2 as SQIVND (reference sequence). CDR3 sequence (DNA): TGTGCCAGTAGTAATTCGGGACAGCTTAACTATGGCTACACCTTC. As protein: CASSNSGQLNYGYTF.

Details on this clone: Additional DNA sequences in this sample encode the identical CDR3. This sequence joins TRBV3-1 (or the pseudogene TRBV3-2) and TRBJ1-5; D gene ambiguous. The length of the CDR3 is 13 residues. Trimming removed 1 base from V and 7 bases from J, with 8 bases in between. The germline CDR1 and CDR2 sequences are LGHDT and YNNKEL (reference sequence). This CDR3 reads CASSQGARQPQHF. The CDR3 nucleotides read TGTGCCAGCAGCCAAGGGGCGCGACAGCCCCAGCATTTT.

The genes are TRBV29-1 and TRBJ2-5; TRBD2 might be the D (5 bases). The CDR3 sequence is 14 residues long. CDR1 is SQVTM, CDR2 ANQGSEA, per germline. The germline V and J ends were trimmed by 3 bases and 4 bases, with 15 bases remaining between them. The chain's CDR3 is CSVDRGLSRETQYF. The CDR3, as DNA: TGCAGCGTTGACCGCGGGCTAAGTAGAGAGACCCAGTACTTC.